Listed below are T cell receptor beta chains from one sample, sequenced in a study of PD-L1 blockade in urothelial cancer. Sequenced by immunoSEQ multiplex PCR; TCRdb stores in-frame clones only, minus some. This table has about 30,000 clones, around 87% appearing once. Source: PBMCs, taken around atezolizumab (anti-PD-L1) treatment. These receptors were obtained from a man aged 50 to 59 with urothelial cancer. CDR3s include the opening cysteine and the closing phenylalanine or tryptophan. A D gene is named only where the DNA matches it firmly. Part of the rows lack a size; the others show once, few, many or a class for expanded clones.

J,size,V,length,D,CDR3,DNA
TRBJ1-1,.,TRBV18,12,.,CASSPKYSEAFF,TGTGCCAGCTCACCAAAATACAGCGAAGCTTTCTTT
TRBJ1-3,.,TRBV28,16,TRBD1,CASSGRQGVSGNTIYF,TGTGCCAGCAGTGGAAGACAGGGCGTCTCTGGAAACACCATATATTTT
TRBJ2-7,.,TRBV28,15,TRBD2,CASSTPSGGAYEQYF,TGTGCCAGCAGTACCCCTAGCGGGGGCGCCTACGAGCAGTACTTC
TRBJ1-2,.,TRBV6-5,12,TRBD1,CASSYQTGSYTF,TGTGCCAGCAGTTACCAGACAGGGAGCTACACCTTC
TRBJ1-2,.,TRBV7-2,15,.,CASSLRDRTNYGYTF,TGTGCCAGCAGCTTACGTGACAGAACTAACTATGGCTACACCTTC
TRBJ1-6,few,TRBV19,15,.,CASSISPSAESPLHF,TGTGCCAGTAGTATAAGTCCCAGCGCGGAGTCACCCCTCCACTTT
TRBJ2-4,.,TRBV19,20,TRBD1,CASSPEALDRALLAKNIQYF,TGTGCCAGTAGTCCAGAAGCCTTGGACAGGGCATTACTAGCCAAAAACATTCAGTACTTC
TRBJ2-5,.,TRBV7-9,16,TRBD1,CASSPRRGQGGETQYF,TGTGCCAGCAGCCCCCGTCGGGGACAGGGTGGGGAGACCCAGTACTTC
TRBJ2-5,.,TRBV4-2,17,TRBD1,CASSQVDRRGRQETQYF,TGTGCCAGCAGCCAAGTAGATCGCAGGGGGAGACAAGAGACCCAGTACTTC
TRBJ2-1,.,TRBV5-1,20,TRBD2,CASSLGPSLQLAGGPSEQFF,TGCGCCAGCAGCTTGGGGCCGTCATTACAACTAGCGGGAGGGCCCAGTGAGCAGTTCTTC
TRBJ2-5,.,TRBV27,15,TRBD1,CASRKIKGAGETQYF,TGTGCCAGCAGAAAAATTAAGGGGGCTGGGGAGACCCAGTACTTC
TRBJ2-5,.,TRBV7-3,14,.,CASSFQGGGETQYF,TGTGCCAGCAGCTTTCAGGGAGGGGGAGAGACCCAGTACTTC
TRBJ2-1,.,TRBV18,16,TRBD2,CASSPPSGGPRGEQFF,TGTGCCAGCTCACCACCATCGGGAGGGCCTAGGGGTGAGCAGTTCTTC
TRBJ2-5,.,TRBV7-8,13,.,CASSRGIGETQYF,TGTGCCAGCTCGCGCGGGATAGGAGAGACCCAGTACTTC
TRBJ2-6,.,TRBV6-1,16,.,CASSELQSPGANVLTF,TGTGCCAGCAGTGAATTGCAGTCCCCTGGGGCCAACGTCCTGACTTTC
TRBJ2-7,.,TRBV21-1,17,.,CASSKGPSGKYIYEQYF,TGTGCCAGCAGCAAAGGACCTAGCGGGAAATACATATACGAGCAGTACTTC
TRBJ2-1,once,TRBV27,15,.,CASRRGVSSYNEQFF,TGTGCCAGCCGGCGAGGCGTGAGCTCCTACAATGAGCAGTTCTTC
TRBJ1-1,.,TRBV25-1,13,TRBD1,CASSAGGNTEAFF,TGTGCCAGCTCGGCAGGGGGGAACACTGAAGCTTTCTTT
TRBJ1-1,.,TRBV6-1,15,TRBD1,CASSWGQGLNTEAFF,TGTGCCAGCAGTTGGGGACAGGGATTGAACACTGAAGCTTTCTTT
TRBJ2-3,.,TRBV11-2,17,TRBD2,CASSLVPSAGGRDTQYF,TGTGCCAGCAGCTTAGTTCCTTCGGCGGGGGGCCGGGATACGCAGTATTTT
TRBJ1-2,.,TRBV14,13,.,CASSREVGAGYTF,TGTGCCAGCAGCCGAGAGGTGGGGGCTGGCTACACCTTC
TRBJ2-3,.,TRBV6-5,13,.,CASSYSYTDTQYF,TGTGCCAGCAGTTACTCTTACACAGATACGCAGTATTTT
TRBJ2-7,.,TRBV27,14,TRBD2,CASSLAGETYEQYF,TGTGCCAGCAGTCTGGCGGGAGAGACCTACGAGCAGTACTTC
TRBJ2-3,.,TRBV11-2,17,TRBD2,CASSFFLAGSSTDTQYF,TGTGCCAGCAGCTTCTTTCTAGCGGGAAGTAGCACAGATACGCAGTATTTT
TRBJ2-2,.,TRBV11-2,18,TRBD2,CASSSRLAGGQNTGELFF,TGTGCCAGCAGCTCACGACTAGCGGGAGGGCAGAACACCGGGGAGCTGTTTTTT
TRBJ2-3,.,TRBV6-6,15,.,CASSYELELTDTQYF,TGTGCCAGCAGTTACGAACTAGAGTTGACAGATACGCAGTATTTT
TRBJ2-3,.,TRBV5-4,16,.,CASSLVPAEPTDTQYF,TGTGCCAGCAGCTTAGTACCAGCGGAGCCCACAGATACGCAGTATTTT
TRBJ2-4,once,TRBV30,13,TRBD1,CAWSVGQGNIQYF,TGTGCCTGGAGTGTTGGACAGGGAAACATTCAGTACTTC
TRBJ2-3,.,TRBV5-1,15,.,CASRIQGKSTDTQYF,TGCGCCAGCCGTATACAGGGCAAGAGCACAGATACGCAGTATTTT
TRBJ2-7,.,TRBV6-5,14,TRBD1,CASRSEGQTYEQYF,TGTGCCAGCAGAAGCGAGGGACAGACCTACGAGCAGTACTTC
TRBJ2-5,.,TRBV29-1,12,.,CSVEAAVETQYF,TGCAGCGTTGAAGCAGCGGTAGAGACCCAGTACTTC
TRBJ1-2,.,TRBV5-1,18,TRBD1,CASSLGQGALVVNYGYTF,TGCGCCAGCAGCTTGGGACAGGGGGCTTTGGTGGTGAACTATGGCTACACCTTC
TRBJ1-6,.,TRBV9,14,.,CASSVAQGSSPLHF,TGTGCCAGCAGCGTAGCGCAGGGATCGTCACCCCTCCACTTT
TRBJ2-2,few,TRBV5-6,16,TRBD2,CASSLTGLVGTGELFF,TGTGCCAGCAGCTTGACGGGACTAGTGGGGACCGGGGAGCTGTTTTTT
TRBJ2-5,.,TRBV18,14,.,CASSLATAQETQYF,TGTGCCAGCTCGCTCGCGACAGCGCAAGAGACCCAGTACTTC
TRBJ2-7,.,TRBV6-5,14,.,CASSSPWPKREQYF,TGTGCCAGCAGCTCCCCTTGGCCCAAACGAGAGCAGTACTTC
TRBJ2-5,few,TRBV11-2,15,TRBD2,CASSPPAGVVETQYF,TGTGCCAGCAGCCCCCCAGCGGGAGTTGTAGAGACCCAGTACTTC